This TCR beta chain stems from a study of blood T cell repertoires in COVID-19. Original data processing: Reference gene primer amplification gave estimated nucleated cell counts. Data came from immunoSEQ multiplex PCR; TCRdb stores just in-frame clones and leaves some out. The D gene and trimming were derived from the DNA, and the V and J assignments and clone size from that table. The sample lists 35,000 to 45,000 clones; 75% to 90% were seen once. This clone has a single count. The CDR3 spans 16 residues. Germline V gene data show CDR1 as SGHTA and CDR2 as FQGTGA. Trimming took 1 base from V and 0 from J, leaving 13 bases between them.

The TCR was taken from a human donor in a cohort sampled during active or convalescent COVID-19. The donor label of this sample is uncertain. The genes are TRBV7-3 and TRBJ2-7; D uncertain. The specimen was peripheral blood. CDR3: CASSLISTSSSYEQYF. The CDR3 DNA follows: TGTGCCAGCAGCTTAATCTCGACTTCAAGCTCCTACGAGCAGTACTTC.